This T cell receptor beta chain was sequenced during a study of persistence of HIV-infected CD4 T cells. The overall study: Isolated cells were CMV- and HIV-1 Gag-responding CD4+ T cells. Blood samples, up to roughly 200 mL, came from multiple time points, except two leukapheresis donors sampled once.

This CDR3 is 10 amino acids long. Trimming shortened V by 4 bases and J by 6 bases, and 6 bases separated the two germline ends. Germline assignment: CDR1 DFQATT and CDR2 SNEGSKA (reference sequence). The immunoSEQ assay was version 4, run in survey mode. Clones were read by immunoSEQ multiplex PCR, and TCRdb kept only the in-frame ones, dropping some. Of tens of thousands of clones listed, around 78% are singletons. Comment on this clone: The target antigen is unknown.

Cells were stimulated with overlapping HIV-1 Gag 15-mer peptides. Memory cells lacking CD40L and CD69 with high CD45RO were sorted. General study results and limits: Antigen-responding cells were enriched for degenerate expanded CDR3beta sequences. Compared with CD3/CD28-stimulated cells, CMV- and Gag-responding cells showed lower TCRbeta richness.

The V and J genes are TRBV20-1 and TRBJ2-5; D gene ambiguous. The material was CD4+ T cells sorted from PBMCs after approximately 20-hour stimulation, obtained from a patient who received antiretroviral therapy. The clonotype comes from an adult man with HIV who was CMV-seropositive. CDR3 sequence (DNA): TGCAGTGCTAATCTAAAGACCCAGTACTTC. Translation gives CSANLKTQYF.